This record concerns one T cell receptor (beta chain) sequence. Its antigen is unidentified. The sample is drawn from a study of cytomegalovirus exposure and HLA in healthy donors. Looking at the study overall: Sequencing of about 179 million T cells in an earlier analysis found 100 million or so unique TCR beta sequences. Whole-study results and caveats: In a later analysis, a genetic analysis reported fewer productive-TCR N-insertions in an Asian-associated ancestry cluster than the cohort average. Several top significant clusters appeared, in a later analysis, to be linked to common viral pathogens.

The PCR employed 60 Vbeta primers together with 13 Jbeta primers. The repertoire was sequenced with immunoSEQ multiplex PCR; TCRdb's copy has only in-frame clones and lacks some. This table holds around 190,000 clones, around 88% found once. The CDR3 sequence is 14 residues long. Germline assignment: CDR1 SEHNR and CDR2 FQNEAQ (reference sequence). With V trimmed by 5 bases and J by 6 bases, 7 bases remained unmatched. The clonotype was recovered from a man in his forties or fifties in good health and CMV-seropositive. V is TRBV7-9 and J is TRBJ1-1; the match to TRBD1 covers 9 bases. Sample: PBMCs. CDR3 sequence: CASSKRTGEAEAFF. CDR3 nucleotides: TGTGCCAGCAGCAAACGGACAGGGGAGGCTGAAGCTTTCTTT.